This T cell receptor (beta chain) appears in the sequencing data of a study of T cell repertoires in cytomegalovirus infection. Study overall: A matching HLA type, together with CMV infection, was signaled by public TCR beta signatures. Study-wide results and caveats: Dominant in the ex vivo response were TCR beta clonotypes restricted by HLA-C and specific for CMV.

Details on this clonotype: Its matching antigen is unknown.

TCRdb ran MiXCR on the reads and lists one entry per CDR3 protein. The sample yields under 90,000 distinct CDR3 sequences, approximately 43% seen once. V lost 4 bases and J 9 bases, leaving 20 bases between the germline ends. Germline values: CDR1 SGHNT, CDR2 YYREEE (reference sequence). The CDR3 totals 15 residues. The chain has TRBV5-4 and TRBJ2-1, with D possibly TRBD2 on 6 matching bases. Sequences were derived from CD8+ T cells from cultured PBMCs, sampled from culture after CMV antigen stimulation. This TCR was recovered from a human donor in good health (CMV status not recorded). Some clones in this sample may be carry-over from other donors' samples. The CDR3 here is CASSPGGLGRGEQFF. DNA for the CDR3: TGTGCCAGCAGCCCGGGCGGCCTTGGGCGGGGTGAGCAGTTCTTC.